This T cell receptor beta chain derives from a study of blood T cell repertoires in COVID-19. The CDR3 length is 16 residues. Method: immunoSEQ multiplex PCR; TCRdb's copy keeps in-frame clones and lacks some. Here the sample spans around 80,000 clones, 70% to 90% being singletons. This clone was seen a handful of times. The chain joins TRBV21-1 to TRBJ2-3; the table names TRBD1, a call not compared with the DNA. TRBV21-1 is a listed pseudogene. The sample consisted of peripheral blood. This receptor was obtained from a man in his forties or fifties with COVID-19, enrolled during active disease. The CDR3 DNA is TGTGCCAGCAGCACACCAACCCGACAGGGCACAGATACGCAGTATTTT. It specifies CASSTPTRQGTDTQYF.